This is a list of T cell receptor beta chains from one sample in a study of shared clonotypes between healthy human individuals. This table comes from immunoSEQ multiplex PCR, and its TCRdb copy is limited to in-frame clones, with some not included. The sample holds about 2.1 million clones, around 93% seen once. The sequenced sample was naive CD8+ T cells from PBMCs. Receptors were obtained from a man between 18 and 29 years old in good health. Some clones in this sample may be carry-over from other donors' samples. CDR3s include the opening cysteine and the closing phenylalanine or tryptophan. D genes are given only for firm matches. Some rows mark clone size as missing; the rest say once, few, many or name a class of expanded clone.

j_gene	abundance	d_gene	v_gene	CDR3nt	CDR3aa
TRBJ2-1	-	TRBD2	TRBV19	TGTGCCAGTAGTATAGGATCGGGACTAGCGGTCTACAATGAGCAGTTCTTC	CASSIGSGLAVYNEQFF
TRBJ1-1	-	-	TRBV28	TGTGCCAGCAGTTTAGAGGGCCATTTCGGTACTGAAGCTTTCTTT	CASSLEGHFGTEAFF
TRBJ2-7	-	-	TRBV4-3	TGCGCCAGCAGCCAAGGTATTGGGTACGAGCAGTACTTC	CASSQGIGYEQYF
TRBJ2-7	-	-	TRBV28	TGTGCCAGCAGTCCGTTCTCCTCCGGGACTTCATTC	CASSPFSSGTSF
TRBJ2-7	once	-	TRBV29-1	TGCAGCGTTCAGAAGAGCTCCTACGAGCAGTACTTC	CSVQKSSYEQYF
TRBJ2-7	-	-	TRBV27	TGTGCCAGCAGTTTACGGGCCGGTTACCACGAGCAGTACTTC	CASSLRAGYHEQYF
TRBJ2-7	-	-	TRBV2	TGTGCCAGCAGAGGCAACACGGGACGGATCTACGAGCAGTACTTC	CASRGNTGRIYEQYF
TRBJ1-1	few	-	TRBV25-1	TGTGCCAGCAGTGTTGGTCCAACTGAAGCTTTCTTT	CASSVGPTEAFF
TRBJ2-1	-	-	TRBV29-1	TGCAGCGTTTCTGGGGGTCGGTGGGTGAGCTCCTACAATGAGCAGTTCTTC	CSVSGGRWVSSYNEQFF
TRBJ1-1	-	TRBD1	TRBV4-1	TGCGCCAGCAGCCATAGTCCGACAGGGAGGGGGAACACTGAAGCTTTCTTT	CASSHSPTGRGNTEAFF
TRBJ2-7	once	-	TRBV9	TGTGCCAGCAGCGTAGGAGGTACCGGGAGCTACGAGCAGTACTTC	CASSVGGTGSYEQYF
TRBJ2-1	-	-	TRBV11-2	TGTGCCAGCAGCCCAGGGGCAGGCCCCTACTACAATGAGCAGTTCTTC	CASSPGAGPYYNEQFF
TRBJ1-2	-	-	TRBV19	TGTGCCAGTAGTGCCTACAGGAGTTATGGCTACACCTTC	CASSAYRSYGYTF
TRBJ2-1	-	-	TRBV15	TGTGCCACCAGCCCAACTGGCTACAATGAGCAGTTCTTC	CATSPTGYNEQFF
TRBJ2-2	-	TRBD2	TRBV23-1	TGCGCCAGCATAAGGGGACTAGCGGGAGGGCCACGCACCGGGGAGCTGTTTTTT	CASIRGLAGGPRTGELFF
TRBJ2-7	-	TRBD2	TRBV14	TGTGCCAGCAGCCAAGATAGGCTAGCGGGACGCCACGAGCAGTACTTC	CASSQDRLAGRHEQYF
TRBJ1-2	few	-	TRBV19	TGTGCCAGCCGGGACGGCTATGGCTACACCTTC	CASRDGYGYTF
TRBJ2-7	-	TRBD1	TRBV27	TGTGCCAGCAGTTTATCGGACAGGGGGCCCCTCGAGCAGTACTTC	CASSLSDRGPLEQYF
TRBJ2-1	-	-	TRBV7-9	TGTGCCAGCAGCTTAGCGTTAGGCGGTGAGCAGTTCTTC	CASSLALGGEQFF
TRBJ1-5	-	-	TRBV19	TGTGCCAGTAGTTTGTTTCCAGCCCCGACAGATCAGCCCCAGCATTTT	CASSLFPAPTDQPQHF
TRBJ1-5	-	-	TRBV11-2	TGTGCCAGCAGCTTAGGGCGGTATAGCAATCAGCCCCAGCATTTT	CASSLGRYSNQPQHF
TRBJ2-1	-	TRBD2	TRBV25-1	TGTGCCAGCAGGGGTTCGGGCGGGAGCCACAATGAGCAGTTCTTC	CASRGSGGSHNEQFF
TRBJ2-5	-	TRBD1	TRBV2	TGTGCCAGCACCAGCACAGGGGGCTGGGGAGAGACCCAGTACTTC	CASTSTGGWGETQYF
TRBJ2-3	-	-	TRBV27	TGTGCCAGCAGTTTACTACTGAACCCCCTGACAGATACGCAGTATTTT	CASSLLLNPLTDTQYF
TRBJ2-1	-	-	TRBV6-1	TGTGCCAGCAGTGAAGCTGGGTGGCGGGACAATGAGCAGTTCTTC	CASSEAGWRDNEQFF
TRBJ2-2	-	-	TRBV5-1	TGCGCCAGCAGCCTTACGAACACCGGGGAGCTGTTTTTT	CASSLTNTGELFF
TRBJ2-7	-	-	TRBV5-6	TGTGCCAGCAGCTTGGGGACCGGGACCTACGAGCAGTACTTC	CASSLGTGTYEQYF
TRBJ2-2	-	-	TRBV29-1	TGCAGCGTCGGGGGATGGGGACAGAACACCGGGGAGCTGTTTTTT	CSVGGWGQNTGELFF
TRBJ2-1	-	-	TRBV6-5	TGTGCCAGCAGTTATCTGAGGGAGCCCTCCTACAATGAGCAGTTCTTC	CASSYLREPSYNEQFF
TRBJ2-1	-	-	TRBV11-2	TGTGCCAGCAGCACTCAACCGGGACTGCGGACCTACAATGAGCAGTTCTTC	CASSTQPGLRTYNEQFF
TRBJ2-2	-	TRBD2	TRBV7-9	TGTGCCAGCAGCTTAGGGGCGGGAGAAGAGGACACCGGGGAGCTGTTTTTT	CASSLGAGEEDTGELFF
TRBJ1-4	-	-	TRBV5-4	TGTGCCAGCAGATACTCTCCTGGAACAGACCCCAATGAAAAACTGTTTTTT	CASRYSPGTDPNEKLFF